The TCR beta chain described here comes from a study of cytomegalovirus exposure and HLA in healthy donors. Concerning this clone: Antigen unknown.

The trim removed 6 bases at V and 2 bases at J, leaving 6 bases unmatched. The length of the CDR3 is 14 residues. CDR1 is MNHNY, CDR2 SVGAGI, per germline (reference sequence). The primer mix had 60 Vbeta and 13 Jbeta primers. Using immunoSEQ multiplex PCR, the repertoire was profiled, and TCRdb retains in-frame clones only, with some absent. The repertoire holds approximately 140,000 clones, approximately 80% seen once, with 1% to 1.5% in the top ten. Findings and limits, study-wide: Excluded: some indistinguishable V segments such as TRBV6-2 and TRBV6-3. Per a later analysis, about 17,000 TCR beta sequences showed association with HLA alleles at 0.05 false discovery rate.

Sequencing was performed on PBMCs. The rearrangement uses TRBV6-6 and TRBJ2-5; 7 nucleotides line up with TRBD1. The origin of this receptor is a girl aged 2 to 9 in good health and CMV-seronegative. The CDR3 DNA reads as TGTGCCAGCAGATCAACAGGGGCACAAGAGACCCAGTACTTC. Amino acids: CASRSTGAQETQYF.